The 16 T cell receptor beta chains in this list originate from one sample, sequenced in a study of T cells in Graves' hyperthyroidism and ophthalmopathy (dated by TCRdb to the late 2010s). Library creation used multiplex PCR. Sequencer: Illumina HiSeq 2000. Amplification of TCR beta CDR3 regions was carried out from RNA transcripts. The first round of RT-PCR for the TCR CDR3 was performed with the HTBI primer set and the Qiagen OneStep RT-PCR kit. Using fastp trimming at Q25 and MiXCR clonotype assembly, TCRdb reanalyzed the public sequencing data and kept in-frame beta chains. Entries are consolidated by CDR3 protein sequence, retaining the most common genes and DNA. Here the sample has roughly 700,000 distinct CDR3 sequences; 15% to 20% occur a single time. Roughly a sixth of the sample lies in the top ten. The sample was blood. Receptors originate from a man aged 50 to 59 with Graves' hyperthyroidism.

This clonotype was seen many times. The chain links TRBV12-3 or TRBV12-4 to TRBJ1-3, with a tentative D call TRBD1 (5 bases). V was shortened by 7 bases and J by 1 base, with 8 bases between the two germline ends. The CDR3 extends over 13 amino acids. CDR3 amino acids: CASNQGSGNTIYF. The CDR3 nucleotides are TGTGCCAGCAACCAGGGTTCTGGAAACACCATATATTTT.

There are a few counts of this clonotype. This may arise from a read error, as a much more abundant clone is one base away. The chain couples TRBV7-2 to TRBJ1-2, with 8 bases fitting TRBD1. This CDR3 contains 15 residues. Germline loops: CDR1 SGHTA, CDR2 FQGNSA. The V gene end was trimmed by 1 base and the J gene end by 3 bases; junction bases not matched to a gene: 4. DNA for the CDR3: TGTGCCAGCAGCTTAGTACCGGGACAGGACTATGGCTACACCTTC. It codes for CASSLVPGQDYGYTF.

The J gene is TRBJ2-1, the V gene TRBV5-6; the D gene is possibly TRBD2 (6 bases). This CDR3 has 14 amino acids. Per germline, CDR1 SGHDT and CDR2 YYEEEE. Trimming removed 4 bases from V and 8 bases from J, with 16 bases in between. CDR3 DNA: TGTGCCAGCAGCCGACTAGGTATTTTGGATGAGCAGTTCTTC. It is translated as CASSRLGILDEQFF.

This clonotype was seen more than once but under ten times. This could be a read error, since a much larger clone is one nucleotide away. The chain joins TRBV28 to TRBJ2-7, with TRBD2 identical over 11 bases. V gave up 3 bases and J gave up 3 bases; unmatched junction bases: 7. The CDR3 is 16 amino acids. CDR1 is MDHEN and CDR2 is SYDVKM in the germline V gene. DNA of the CDR3: TGTGCCAGCAGTTTCAGCGGGACTAGCGGTTACTACGAGCAGTACTTC. Residues: CASSFSGTSGYYEQYF.

This clonotype appeared many times. The CDR3 region is CASSSNQLGKETQYF. CDR3 sequence (DNA): TGTGCCAGCAGTTCTAATCAGTTGGGTAAAGAGACCCAGTACTTC. The chain is built from TRBV28 and TRBJ2-5; D call uncertain. The CDR3 extends over 15 amino acids. Germline CDR1 reads MDHEN; CDR2 reads SYDVKM. Trimming shortened V by 4 bases and J by 3 bases, and 15 bases separated the two germline ends.

The rearrangement joins TRBV3-1 to TRBJ2-2; 14 bases map to TRBD2. V was pared by 4 bases and J by 7 bases, with 8 bases of the junction left unmatched. CDR1 and CDR2 from the germline V gene are LGHDT and YNNKEL (reference sequence). This CDR3 is 17 amino acids long. In DNA form, the CDR3 reads TGTGCCAGCAGCCCCAGACTAGCGGGAGGGCCCGGCGGGGAGCTGTTTTTT. Translated: CASSPRLAGGPGGELFF.

This clonotype appeared a few times. The V call is TRBV6-6, the J call TRBJ1-5; tentatively, D is TRBD1 (5 bases). Germline V gene lookup returns CDR1 MNHNY and CDR2 SVGAGI (reference sequence). The V and J ends lost 2 bases and 9 bases respectively, with 14 bases between them. CDR3 length equals 14 residues. The CDR3 loop reads CASSYGTVGVPQHF. The DNA of the CDR3 is TGTGCCAGCAGTTACGGGACGGTGGGTGTGCCCCAGCATTTT.

This clonotype was detected ten times or more. The chain recombines TRBV6-2 or TRBV6-3 with TRBJ1-1; 8 bases agree with TRBD1. Germline CDR1 is MNHEY and CDR2 is SVGEGT. After removal of 4 bases from V and 7 bases from J, the junction contained 5 bases not matched to a gene. The CDR3 has 13 amino acids. The CDR3 region is CASSLQGVNEAFF. CDR3 sequence (DNA): TGTGCCAGCAGTTTACAGGGGGTGAATGAAGCTTTCTTT.

As to this clonotype: A much larger clone lies one base from this, so it may be a read error. The chain has TRBV7-6 and TRBJ1-3, with D perhaps matching TRBD1 (6 bases). CDR3 length equals 16 residues. Per germline, CDR1 SGHVS and CDR2 FNYEAQ. CDR3 sequence reads: CVSSLDSRTAGNTIYF. CDR3 DNA sequence: TGTGTCAGCAGCTTAGATTCCCGGACAGCTGGAAACACCATATATTTT.

This sequence joins TRBV20-1 and TRBJ1-2, with D hard to call. Germline V lookup: CDR1 DFQATT, CDR2 SNEGSKA (reference sequence). V lost 0 bases, J lost 4 bases, and 6 bases lay in between. The CDR3 extends over 12 amino acids. The DNA for the CDR3 is TGCAGTGCTAGAGATGAACCCTATGGCTACACCTTC. Translated, it gives CSARDEPYGYTF.

This clonotype appeared a few times. The chain uses TRBV6-1 and TRBJ1-6, with D unresolved. Trimming shortened V by 6 bases and J by 8 bases, and 17 bases separated the two germline ends. This CDR3 spans 15 amino acids. Per the germline V gene, CDR1 is MNHNS and CDR2 is SASEGT. CDR3 nucleotide sequence: TGTGCCAGCAGCCTAGCCCGAGGAAAGGATTCACCCCTCCACTTT. Translating it yields CASSLARGKDSPLHF.

This clonotype was recorded many times. J is TRBJ2-1 and V is TRBV25-1; no reliable D call. The V gene's germline CDR1 is MGHDK and CDR2 SYGVNS. The V gene lost 3 bases and the J gene lost 5 bases, with 14 bases spanning the gap. The CDR3 totals 15 residues. DNA for the CDR3: TGTGCCAGCAGTGATGATGTTTGGGGTGACAATGAGCAGTTCTTC. Translating it yields CASSDDVWGDNEQFF.

The V and J genes are TRBV20-1 and TRBJ2-1; 10 bases line up with TRBD2. The CDR3 covers 16 residues. Unmatched junction bases numbered 10, after V lost 4 bases and J lost 4 bases. Germline V lookup: CDR1 DFQATT, CDR2 SNEGSKA (reference sequence). CDR3 nucleotide sequence: TGCAGTGCTATCGCGACGAGCGGGAGGGATTACAATGAGCAGTTCTTC. This encodes CSAIATSGRDYNEQFF.

This clonotype was detected ten times or more. This sequence joins TRBV12-3 or TRBV12-4 and TRBJ2-7; TRBD2 might be the D (6 bases). Trimming pared 1 base from V and 5 bases from J, leaving 12 bases between. The CDR3 totals 14 residues. CDR3 in amino acids: CASSLGGAFDEQYF. As DNA, the CDR3 is TGTGCCAGCAGTTTAGGCGGGGCCTTTGACGAGCAGTACTTC.

This clonotype was seen ten or more times. The J gene is TRBJ1-5, the V gene TRBV28; D perhaps matches TRBD1 (5 bases). The CDR3 runs to 17 residues. The germline V gene has CDR1 MDHEN and CDR2 SYDVKM. V dropped 1 base and J dropped 0 bases, with 13 bases sitting between them. Here the CDR3 DNA reads TGTGCCAGCAGTTTATATCCAGACAGAGATAGCAATCAGCCCCAGCATTTT. It is translated as CASSLYPDRDSNQPQHF.

This clonotype was detected a few times. The chain couples TRBV28 to TRBJ1-2; no firm D call. The CDR3 is 14 residues long. Germline V gene data show CDR1 as MDHEN and CDR2 as SYDVKM. Trimming took 2 bases from V and 6 from J, leaving 13 bases between them. The DNA of the CDR3 is TGTGCCAGCAGTTTAGTGGAGGATCCGGATGGCTACACCTTC. Amino acid sequence: CASSLVEDPDGYTF.